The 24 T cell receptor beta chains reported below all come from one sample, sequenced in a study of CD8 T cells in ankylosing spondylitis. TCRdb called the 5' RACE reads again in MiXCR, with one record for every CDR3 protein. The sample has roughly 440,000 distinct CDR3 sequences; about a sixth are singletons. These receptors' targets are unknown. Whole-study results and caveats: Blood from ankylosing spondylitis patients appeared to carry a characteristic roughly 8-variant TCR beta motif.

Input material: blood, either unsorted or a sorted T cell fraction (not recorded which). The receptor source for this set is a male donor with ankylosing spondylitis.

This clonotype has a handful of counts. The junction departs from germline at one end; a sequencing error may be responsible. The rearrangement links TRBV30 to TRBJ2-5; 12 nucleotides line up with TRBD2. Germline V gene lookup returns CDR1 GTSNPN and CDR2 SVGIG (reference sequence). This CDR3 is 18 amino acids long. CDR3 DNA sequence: TGTGCCTGGAGTCCCATCACCGGACTAGCGGGGCCCCAAAAGACCCAGTACTTC. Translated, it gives CAWSPITGLAGPQKTQYF.

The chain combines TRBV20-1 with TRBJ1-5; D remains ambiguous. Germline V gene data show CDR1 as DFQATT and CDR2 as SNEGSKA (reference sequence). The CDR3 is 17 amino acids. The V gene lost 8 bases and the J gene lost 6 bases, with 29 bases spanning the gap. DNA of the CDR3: TGCAGTAACCCTGGGTCGCGAGAAGAGCCCCCCCCTCAGCCCCAGCATTTT. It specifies CSNPGSREEPPPQPQHF.

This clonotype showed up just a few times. In nucleotides, the CDR3 is TGCGCCAGCAGCACCCGGGACCCCGGAGAGACCCAGTACTTC. Its translation is CASSTRDPGETQYF. The chain has TRBV5-1 and TRBJ2-5; D may be TRBD1 or TRBD2 (5 bases each). The CDR3 has 14 residues. Germline values: CDR1 SGHRS, CDR2 YFSETQ. The V end lost 4 bases, the J end lost 4 bases, and 14 bases lay between the germline ends. The full variable domain, in which reference TRBV5-1 and TRBJ2-5 provide the parts outside the CDR3, is KAGVTQTPRYLIKTRGQQVTLSCSPISGHRSVSWYQQTPGQGLQFLFEYFSETQRNKGNFPGRFSGRQFSNSRSEMNVSTLELGDSALYLCASSTRDPGETQYFGPGTRLLVL.

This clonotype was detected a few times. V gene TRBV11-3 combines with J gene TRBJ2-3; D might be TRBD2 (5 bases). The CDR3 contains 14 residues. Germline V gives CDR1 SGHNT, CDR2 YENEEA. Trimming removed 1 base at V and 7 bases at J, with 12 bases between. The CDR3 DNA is TGTGCCAGCAGCTTAGCTCTCCCGGGGAATACGCAGTATTTT. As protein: CASSLALPGNTQYF. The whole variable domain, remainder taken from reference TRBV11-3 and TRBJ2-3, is EAGVVQSPRYKIIEKKQPVAFWCNPISGHNTLYWYLQNLGQGPELLIRYENEEAVDDSQLPKDRFSAERLKGVDSTLKIQPAELGDSAVYLCASSLALPGNTQYFGPGTRLTVL.

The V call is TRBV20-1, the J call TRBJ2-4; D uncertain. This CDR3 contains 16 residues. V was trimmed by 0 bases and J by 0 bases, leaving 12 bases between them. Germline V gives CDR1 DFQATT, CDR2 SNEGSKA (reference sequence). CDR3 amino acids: CSARDSSRLAKNIQYF. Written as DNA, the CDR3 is TGCAGTGCTAGAGATTCCTCCAGATTAGCCAAAAACATTCAGTACTTC.

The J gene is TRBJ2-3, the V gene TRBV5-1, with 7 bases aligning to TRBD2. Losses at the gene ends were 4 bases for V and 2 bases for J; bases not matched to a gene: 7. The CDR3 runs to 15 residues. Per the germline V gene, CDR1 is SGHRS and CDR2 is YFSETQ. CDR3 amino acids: CASSEGAGFTDTQYF. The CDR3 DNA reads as TGCGCCAGCAGCGAGGGAGCGGGATTCACAGATACGCAGTATTTT. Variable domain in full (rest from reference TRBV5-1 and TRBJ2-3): KAGVTQTPRYLIKTRGQQVTLSCSPISGHRSVSWYQQTPGQGLQFLFEYFSETQRNKGNFPGRFSGRQFSNSRSEMNVSTLELGDSALYLCASSEGAGFTDTQYFGPGTRLTVL.

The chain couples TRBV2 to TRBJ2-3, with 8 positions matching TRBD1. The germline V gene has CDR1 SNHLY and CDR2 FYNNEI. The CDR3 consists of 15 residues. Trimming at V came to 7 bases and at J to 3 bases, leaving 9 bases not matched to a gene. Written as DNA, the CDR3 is TGTGCCAGCACTCTCGTAGACAGGGGAACAGATACGCAGTATTTT. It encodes CASTLVDRGTDTQYF.

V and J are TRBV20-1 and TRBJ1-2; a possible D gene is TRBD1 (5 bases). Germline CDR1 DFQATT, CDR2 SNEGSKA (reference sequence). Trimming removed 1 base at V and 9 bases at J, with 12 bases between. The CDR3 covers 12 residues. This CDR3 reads CSARVMQGSYTF. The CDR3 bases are TGCAGTGCTAGAGTTATGCAGGGAAGCTACACCTTC.

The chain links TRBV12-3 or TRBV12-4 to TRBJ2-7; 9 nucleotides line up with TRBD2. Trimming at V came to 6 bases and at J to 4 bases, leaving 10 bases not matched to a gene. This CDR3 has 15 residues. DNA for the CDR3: TGTGCCAGCAGCAAAGTTAGCGGGAGTTTGTACGAGCAGTACTTC. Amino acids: CASSKVSGSLYEQYF.

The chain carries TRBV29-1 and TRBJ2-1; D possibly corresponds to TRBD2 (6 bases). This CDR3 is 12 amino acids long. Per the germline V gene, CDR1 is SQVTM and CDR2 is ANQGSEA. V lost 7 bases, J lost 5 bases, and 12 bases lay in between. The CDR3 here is CSGSLANNEQFF. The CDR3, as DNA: TGCAGCGGCAGCCTAGCGAACAATGAGCAGTTCTTC.

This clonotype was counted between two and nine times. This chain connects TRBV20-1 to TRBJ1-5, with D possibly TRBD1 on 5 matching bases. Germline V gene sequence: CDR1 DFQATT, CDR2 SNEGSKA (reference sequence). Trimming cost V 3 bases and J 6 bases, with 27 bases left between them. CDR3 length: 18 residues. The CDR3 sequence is CSASLPESYYGAGQPQHF. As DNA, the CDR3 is TGCAGTGCTAGCTTACCGGAATCCTACTATGGGGCTGGTCAGCCCCAGCATTTT.

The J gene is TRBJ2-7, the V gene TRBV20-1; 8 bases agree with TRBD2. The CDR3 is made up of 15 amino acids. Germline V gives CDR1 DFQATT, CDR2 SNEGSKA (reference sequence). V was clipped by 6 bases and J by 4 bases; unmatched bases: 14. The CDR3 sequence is CSATKRETRRYEQYF. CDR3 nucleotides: TGCAGTGCCACGAAGCGGGAGACTAGGCGGTACGAGCAGTACTTC.

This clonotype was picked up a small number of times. The chain's CDR3 is CASRRTSGTQETQYF. DNA of the CDR3: TGTGCCAGCAGACGGACTAGCGGGACCCAAGAGACCCAGTACTTC. The chain employs TRBV7-2 and TRBJ2-5; 12 nucleotides line up with TRBD2. CDR3 size: 15 residues. Losses at the gene ends were 6 bases for V and 1 base for J; bases not matched to a gene: 3. CDR1 and CDR2 (germline): SGHTA, FQGNSA.

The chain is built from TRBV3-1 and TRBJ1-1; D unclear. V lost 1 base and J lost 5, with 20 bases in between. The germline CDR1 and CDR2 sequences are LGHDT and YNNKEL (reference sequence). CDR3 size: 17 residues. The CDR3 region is CASSQAGGSGRKTEAFF. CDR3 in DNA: TGTGCCAGCAGCCAAGCAGGCGGGAGTGGACGAAAAACTGAAGCTTTCTTT.

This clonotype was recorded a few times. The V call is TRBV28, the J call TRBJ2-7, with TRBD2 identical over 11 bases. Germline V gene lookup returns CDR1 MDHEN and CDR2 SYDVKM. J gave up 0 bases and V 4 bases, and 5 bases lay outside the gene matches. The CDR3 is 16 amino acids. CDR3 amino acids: CASSSRGLAVSYEQYF. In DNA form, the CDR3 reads TGTGCCAGCAGTTCTAGGGGACTAGCGGTCTCCTACGAGCAGTACTTC. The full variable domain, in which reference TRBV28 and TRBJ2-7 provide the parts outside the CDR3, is DVKVTQSSRYLVKRTGEKVFLECVQDMDHENMFWYRQDPGLGLRLIYFSYDVKMKEKGDIPEGYSVSREKKERFSLILESASTNQTSMYLCASSSRGLAVSYEQYFGPGTRLTVT.

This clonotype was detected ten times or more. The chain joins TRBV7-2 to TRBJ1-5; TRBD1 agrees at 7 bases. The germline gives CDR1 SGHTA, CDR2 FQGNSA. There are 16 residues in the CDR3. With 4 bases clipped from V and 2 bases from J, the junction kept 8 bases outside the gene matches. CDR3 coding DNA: TGTGCCAGCAGCTCCGGGACAGTGGTGGGCAATCAGCCCCAGCATTTT. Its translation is CASSSGTVVGNQPQHF.

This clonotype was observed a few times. CDR3: CASSADKGLNQPQHF. The CDR3 DNA reads TGTGCCAGCAGTGCGGACAAGGGGCTTAATCAGCCCCAGCATTTT. The chain has TRBV6-1 and TRBJ1-5, with TRBD1 as a possible D gene (5 bases). This CDR3 contains 15 residues. Trimming removed 4 bases from V and 4 bases from J, with 14 bases in between. Germline V gene sequence: CDR1 MNHNS, CDR2 SASEGT.

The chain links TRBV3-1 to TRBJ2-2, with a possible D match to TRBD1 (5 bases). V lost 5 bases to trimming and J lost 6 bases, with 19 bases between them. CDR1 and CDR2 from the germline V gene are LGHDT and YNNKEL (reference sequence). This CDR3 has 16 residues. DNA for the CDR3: TGTGCCAGCAGCTCGGACCGACAGCGTTTACCCGGGGAGCTGTTTTTT. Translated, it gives CASSSDRQRLPGELFF.

CDR3: CASSFGRGTSGNTIYF. CDR3 DNA sequence: TGTGCCAGCAGCTTCGGGCGAGGGACCTCTGGAAACACCATATATTTT. The chain has TRBV7-9 and TRBJ1-3, with a weak D call TRBD1 (5 bases). Germline V gene lookup returns CDR1 SEHNR and CDR2 FQNEAQ (reference sequence). V gave up 3 bases and J gave up 0 bases, with 12 bases separating them. The CDR3 totals 16 residues.

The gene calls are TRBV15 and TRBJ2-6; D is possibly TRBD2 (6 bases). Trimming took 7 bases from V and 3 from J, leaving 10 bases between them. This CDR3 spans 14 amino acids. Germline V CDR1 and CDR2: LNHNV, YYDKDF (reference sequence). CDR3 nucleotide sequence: TGTGCCACCACCGGCGGGGTTGGGGCCAACGTCCTGACTTTC. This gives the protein CATTGGVGANVLTF.

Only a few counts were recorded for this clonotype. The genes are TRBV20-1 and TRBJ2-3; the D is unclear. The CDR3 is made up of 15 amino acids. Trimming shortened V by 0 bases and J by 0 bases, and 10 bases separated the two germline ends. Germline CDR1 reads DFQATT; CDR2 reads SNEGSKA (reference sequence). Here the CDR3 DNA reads TGCAGTGCTAGAGAATTGGAAACTAGCACAGATACGCAGTATTTT. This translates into CSARELETSTDTQYF.

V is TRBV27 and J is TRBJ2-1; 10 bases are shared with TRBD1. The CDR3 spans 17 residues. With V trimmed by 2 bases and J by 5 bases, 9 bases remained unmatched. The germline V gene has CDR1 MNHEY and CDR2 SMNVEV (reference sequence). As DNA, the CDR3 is TGTGCCAGCAGTTTACTAGGGACAGGGGACCTAAACAATGAGCAGTTCTTC. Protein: CASSLLGTGDLNNEQFF.

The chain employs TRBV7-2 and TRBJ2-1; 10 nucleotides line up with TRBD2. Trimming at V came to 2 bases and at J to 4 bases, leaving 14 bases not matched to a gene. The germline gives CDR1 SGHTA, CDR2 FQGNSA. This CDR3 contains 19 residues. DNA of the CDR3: TGTGCCAGCAGCTTACGGCTAGCGGGAGTCGTGCGGCCTTACAATGAGCAGTTCTTC. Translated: CASSLRLAGVVRPYNEQFF.

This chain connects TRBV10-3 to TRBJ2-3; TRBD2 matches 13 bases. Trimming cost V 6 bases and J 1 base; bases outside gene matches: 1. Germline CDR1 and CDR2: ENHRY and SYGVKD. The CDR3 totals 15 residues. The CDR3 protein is CAIRGTSGGTDTQYF. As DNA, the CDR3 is TGTGCCATCAGAGGGACTAGCGGGGGCACAGATACGCAGTATTTT.